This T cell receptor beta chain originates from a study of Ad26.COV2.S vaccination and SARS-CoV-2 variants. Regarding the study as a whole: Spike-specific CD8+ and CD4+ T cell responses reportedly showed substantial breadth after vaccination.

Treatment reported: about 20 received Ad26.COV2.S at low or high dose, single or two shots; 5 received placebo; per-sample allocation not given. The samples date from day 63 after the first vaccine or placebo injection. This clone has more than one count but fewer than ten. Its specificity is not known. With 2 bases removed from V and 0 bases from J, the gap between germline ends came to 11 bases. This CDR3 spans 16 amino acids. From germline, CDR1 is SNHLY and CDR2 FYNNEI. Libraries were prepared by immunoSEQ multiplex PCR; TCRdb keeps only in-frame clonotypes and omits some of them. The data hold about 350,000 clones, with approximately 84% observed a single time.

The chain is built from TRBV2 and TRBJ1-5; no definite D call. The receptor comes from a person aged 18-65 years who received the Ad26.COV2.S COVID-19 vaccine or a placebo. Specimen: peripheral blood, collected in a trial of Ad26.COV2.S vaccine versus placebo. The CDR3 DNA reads TGTGCCAGCAGTGAATCTGCCCGGTATAGCAATCAGCCCCAGCATTTT. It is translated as CASSESARYSNQPQHF.